The sequence of this TCR beta chain was determined in a study of radiation and T cells in renal cell carcinoma. Study-level findings and limits: In blood, top tumor clones expanded by 2 weeks, shrinking by 4.

With respect to this clone: The antigen is undetermined. Additional DNA sequences in this sample encode the identical CDR3.

As for time point: blood 2 weeks post-SBRT. Treatment: 15 Gy SBRT to primary tumor, nephrectomy 4 weeks later. After SBRT, blood was collected at 2 and 4 weeks, plus baseline. Libraries were prepared by immunoSEQ multiplex PCR; TCRdb keeps only in-frame clonotypes and omits some of them. Seen here are approximately 120,000 clones, approximately 85% observed once, and the top ten hold under 6.5%. The CDR3 is 10 amino acids. The germline CDR1 and CDR2 sequences are SNHLY and FYNNEI. V dropped 6 bases and J dropped 3 bases, with 3 bases sitting between them. The TCR originated in a middle-aged man with renal cell carcinoma. The sample in question was blood, obtained from a patient whose treatment included radiotherapy and nephrectomy. J is TRBJ2-7 and V is TRBV2; D gene uncertain. This CDR3 is CASSSYEQYF. The CDR3 coding sequence is TGTGCCAGCAGCAGCTACGAGCAGTACTTC.